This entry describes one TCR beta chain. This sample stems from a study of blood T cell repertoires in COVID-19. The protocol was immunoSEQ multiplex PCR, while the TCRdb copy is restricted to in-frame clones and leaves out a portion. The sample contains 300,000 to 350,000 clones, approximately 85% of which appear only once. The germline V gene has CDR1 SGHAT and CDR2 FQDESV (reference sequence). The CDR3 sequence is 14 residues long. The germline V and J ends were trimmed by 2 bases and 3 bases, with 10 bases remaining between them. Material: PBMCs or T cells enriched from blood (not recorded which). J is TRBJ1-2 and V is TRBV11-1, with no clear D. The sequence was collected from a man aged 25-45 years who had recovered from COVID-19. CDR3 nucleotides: TGTGCCAGCAGCTTAACTGTCGGTGACTATGGCTACACCTTC. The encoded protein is CASSLTVGDYGYTF.